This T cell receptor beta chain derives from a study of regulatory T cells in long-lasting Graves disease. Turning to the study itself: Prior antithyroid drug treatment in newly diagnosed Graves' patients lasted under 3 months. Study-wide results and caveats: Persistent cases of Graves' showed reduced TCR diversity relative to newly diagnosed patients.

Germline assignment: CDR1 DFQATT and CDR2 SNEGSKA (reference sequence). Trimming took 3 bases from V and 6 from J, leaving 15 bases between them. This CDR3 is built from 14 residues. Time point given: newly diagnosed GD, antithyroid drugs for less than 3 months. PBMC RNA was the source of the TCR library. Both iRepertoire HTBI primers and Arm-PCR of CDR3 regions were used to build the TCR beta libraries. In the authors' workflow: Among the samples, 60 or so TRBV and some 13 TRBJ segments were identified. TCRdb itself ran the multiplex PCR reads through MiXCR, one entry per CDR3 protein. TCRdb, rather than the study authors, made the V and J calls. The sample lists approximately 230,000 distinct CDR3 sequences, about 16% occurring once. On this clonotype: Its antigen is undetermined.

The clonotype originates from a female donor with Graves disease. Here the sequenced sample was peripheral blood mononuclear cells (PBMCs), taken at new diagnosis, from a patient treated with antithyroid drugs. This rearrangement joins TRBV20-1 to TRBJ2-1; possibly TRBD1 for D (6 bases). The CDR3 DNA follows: TGCAGTGCTAGTCGGGCAGGGGTTTCCAATGAGCAGTTCTTC. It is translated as CSASRAGVSNEQFF.